This TCR beta chain appears in the sequencing data of a study of blood T cells in healthy people across ages (dated by TCRdb to the mid-2010s). For the study in its entirety: In model experiments, template switching captured roughly one uniquely barcoded TCR beta cDNA molecule for every two T cells. Using deep sequencing normalized with unique cDNA molecular identifiers, the study measured how TCR beta repertoire diversity changes with age. The donors were divided into four age groups: young (average around 15 years), middle-aged (around 37), aged (around 59) and long-lived (about 79). Using the same blood draw, the study looked at two additional independent replicas of 1 million unique cDNA reads for two donors, one aged 18 to 30 and the other aged 80 or older.

Study-wide conclusions, independent of this receptor: Compared with the aged group, the long-lived group had more naive CD4+ T cells, fewer expanded clones and increased TCR diversity, a pattern suggesting age selection. Observed TCR beta diversity correlated strongly with the percentage of naive T cells measured by flow cytometry. Conclusive comparison of naive and antigen-experienced compartments was prevented by the profiling of bulk unsorted PBMCs. Total diversity estimates from one million sequenced T cells were considered lower bounds and underestimates. Observed TCR beta diversity per million T cells fell roughly linearly with age, and a significant reduction was already apparent by age around 36. The CMV infection status of donors was not known, potentially confounding age-related changes in expanded clonotypes.

Worth noting for this clonotype: This receptor's antigen is unknown. No much larger clone is present one base from it, and per-base qualities are unavailable.

The library was produced with 5' RACE. The sequencer listed for this sample is Illumina HiSeq 2500. A second PCR of roughly 6 to 11 cycles was run with a J-beta primer mix and a sample-barcoded 5' primer. Each TCR beta cDNA molecule received a unique molecular identifier from a template-switch 5' adaptor carrying 12 random nucleotides. Each sample yielded at least 2.5 million CDR3-containing paired-end reads. First-strand cDNA synthesis was performed from all RNA using the Mint cDNA synthesis kit, with priming by a TRBC-specific oligonucleotide. Following uracil-DNA glycosylase treatment, all cDNA underwent a first 18-cycle PCR with the universal primers M1SS and BC2_uni_R. The study's processing was this. For normalization, 1 million high-quality reads were randomly selected from each sample, with every read carrying a distinct molecular identifier. Instead of being binned into consensus sequences, reads that shared molecular identifiers were thrown out. MiTCR, run with a Q25 quality threshold and the strictest error-elimination algorithm, handled CDR3 identification, clonotype clustering and error correction. A nonparametric unseen species model with Euler transformation was used to estimate a lower bound on total TCR beta diversity. TCRdb applied fastp at Q25 and MiXCR to the public reads, then kept only in-frame beta chains. Entries are consolidated by CDR3 protein sequence, retaining the most common genes and DNA. TCRdb, not the authors, supplied the V and J calls. The sample records some 760,000 distinct CDR3 sequences, approximately 25% of which are singletons. The ten largest clones capture more than 3% of the sample.

The donors were roughly 40 Caucasian individuals from Russia, aged roughly 6 to 100 years, who were systemically healthy. Ten milliliters of peripheral blood were drawn from each donor into EDTA-treated Vacutainer tubes. Ficoll-Paque density-gradient centrifugation was used to isolate PBMCs, with at least 6.5 million per sample. Trizol reagent was used to extract total RNA from PBMCs, with at least 5 micrograms per sample. For every donor, an aliquot of PBMCs went through flow cytometry to measure the percentages of naive CD45RAhigh/CD27high T cells. Trimming removed 0 bases from V and 5 bases from J, leaving 13 bases between the germline ends. CDR1 and CDR2, per the germline V gene, are SQVTM and ANQGSEA. Including cysteine and phenylalanine, the CDR3 has 14 amino acids. Just CDR3 DNA is preserved here, 42 bases in frame from base 1. Another study also made use of these data, one on T cells of mothers and their children. In that second paper, the authors write: Nine systemically healthy Caucasian individuals served as donors, namely three mothers together with their six children. cDNA synthesis consumed the entire amount of extracted RNA, loaded at around 1.5 ug RNA in each 15 ul reaction. In the second PCR, the M1S primer added sample barcodes and 2-4 random nucleotides. Over 9.5 million TCR beta CDR3 reads came from each mother, compared with approximately 3 million reads from each child. Thymic selection similarly shapes TCR recombination output in related and unrelated pairs, with minor effect from inherited differences. Normalized repertoire overlap was always found to be slightly, but never significantly, higher in related mother-child pairs than in unrelated mother-child pairs. Persistent microchimeric T cell clones were not detected, at a sensitivity of 85 to 100 clones per million clonotypes. Deep NGS was used in the study to compare the TCR beta repertoires of mothers and children and to look for features that separate related mother-child pairs from unrelated individuals. Mothers averaged approximately 40 +/- 4 years of age and children averaged roughly 12 +/- 4 years. After adapter ligation with NEBNext reagents, the libraries were sequenced on Illumina HiSeq 2000 with 100+100 nt paired-end reads. Mother and child libraries were prepared a month apart and sequenced in separate runs to prevent cross-contamination. For each donor, between about 450,000 and 2,300,000 distinct TCR beta clonotypes were identified. Naive TCR beta clonotypes were estimated from low-frequency clonotypes matched to each donor's FACS-determined naive share, without sorting.

The specimen was blood. The sequence is built from TRBV29-1 and TRBJ2-5; the D gene is perhaps TRBD1, from 5 matching bases. The sequence derives from a boy aged 10-17 years in good health. The nucleotide sequence reads TGCAGCGTTGAAGATCGTGGCAGGGTCGAGACCCAGTACTTC. It codes for CSVEDRGRVETQYF. Joined to the reference TRBV29-1 and TRBJ2-5 proteins, this CDR3 gives the full variable domain: SAVISQKPSRDICQRGTSLTIQCQVDSQVTMMFWYRQQPGQSLTLIATANQGSEATYESGFVIDKFPISRPNLTFSTLTVSNMSPEDSSIYLCSVEDRGRVETQYFGPGTRLLVL.